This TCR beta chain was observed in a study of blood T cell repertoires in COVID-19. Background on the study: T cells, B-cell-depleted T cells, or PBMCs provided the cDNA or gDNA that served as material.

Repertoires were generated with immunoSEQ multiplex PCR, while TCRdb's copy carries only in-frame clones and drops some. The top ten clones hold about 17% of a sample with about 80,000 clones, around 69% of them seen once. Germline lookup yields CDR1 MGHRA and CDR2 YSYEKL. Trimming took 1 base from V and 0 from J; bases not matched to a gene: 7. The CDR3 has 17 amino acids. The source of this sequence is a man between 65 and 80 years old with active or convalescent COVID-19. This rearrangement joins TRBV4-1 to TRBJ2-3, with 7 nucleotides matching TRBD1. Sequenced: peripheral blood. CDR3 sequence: CASSQGQGGTSTDTQYF. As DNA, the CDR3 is TGCGCCAGCAGCCAAGGACAGGGTGGCACTAGCACAGATACGCAGTATTTT.